Listed here are 3 T cell receptor beta chains from one sample, sequenced in a study of beta chain features in type 1 diabetes. These receptors have no identified antigens. Of the isolated RNA, all was reverse transcribed, and so the sequenced material was expressed TCRB transcripts. Only in-frame clones appear in the TCRdb table, and some are missing; sequencing was by immunoSEQ multiplex PCR. Here the sample spans some 640,000 clones, more than 13% being singletons. General study findings and limits: Shortening of TCRB CDR3s, moderate but significant, appeared in all four CD4+ subsets of Type 1 diabetes patients.

The sample consisted of naive CD4+ T cells from blood. These receptors all stem from a man aged 18-30 years with type 1 diabetes.

The rearrangement joins TRBV9 to TRBJ2-7; D perhaps matches TRBD1 (6 bases). From germline, CDR1 is SGDLS and CDR2 YYNGEE. Deletions cut 3 bases from V and 1 base from J, with 14 bases between. This CDR3 has 15 amino acids. The CDR3 coding sequence is TGTGCCAGCAGCGCCGGCCCGGACAGTTCCTACGAGCAGTACTTC. Its translation: CASSAGPDSSYEQYF.

The V and J genes are TRBV30 and TRBJ1-4, with 9 positions matching TRBD1. The V gene end was trimmed by 0 bases and the J gene end by 8 bases; junction bases not matched to a gene: 4. CDR3 size: 14 residues. The germline CDR1 and CDR2 sequences are GTSNPN and SVGIG (reference sequence). The CDR3 sequence: CAWSVGQGLEKLFF. Written as DNA, the CDR3 is TGTGCCTGGAGTGTGGGACAGGGCCTAGAAAAACTGTTTTTT.

The CDR3 loop is CSAIHGETQYF. CDR3 coding DNA: TGCAGTGCAATACACGGAGAGACCCAGTACTTC. The V gene is TRBV20-1, the J gene TRBJ2-5; D unresolved. CDR1 DFQATT and CDR2 SNEGSKA come from the germline V gene (reference sequence). The V and J ends lost 6 bases and 4 bases respectively, with 9 bases between them. The CDR3 contains 11 residues.